The 31 T cell receptor beta chains below come from one sample, sequenced in a study of shared clonotypes between healthy human individuals. TCRdb keeps only in-frame clones here, not all; method: immunoSEQ multiplex PCR. The sample contains millions of clones, about 95% of which appear only once. Positively selected for CCR7, the CD45RO-negative cells used as naive CD8 cells excluded terminally differentiated effector memory CD45RA+ cells. Sequences were obtained from naive CD8+ T cells sorted from blood. These receptors were obtained from a man in his late teens or twenties in good health.

The chain combines TRBV2 with TRBJ1-1, with D hard to call. Per germline, CDR1 SNHLY and CDR2 FYNNEI. The CDR3 totals 17 residues. Trimming left V 4 bases short and J 7 bases short, with 25 bases between. The CDR3 loop is CASSGLLTPPGRGEAFF. Here the CDR3 DNA reads TGTGCCAGCAGTGGACTTCTGACACCCCCTGGTCGGGGTGAAGCTTTCTTT.

J is TRBJ2-7 and V is TRBV5-4; 9 nucleotides align to TRBD1. There are 15 residues in the CDR3. The germline V gene has CDR1 SGHNT and CDR2 YYREEE (reference sequence). Germline trimming cut 2 bases from V and 2 bases from J; bases unmatched to any gene: 5. This CDR3 is CASSFQTGGTYEQYF. The CDR3 DNA reads as TGTGCCAGCAGCTTTCAGACAGGGGGGACCTACGAGCAGTACTTC.

The gene calls are TRBV6-1 and TRBJ2-1; the D is unclear. CDR3 size: 12 residues. Germline V gives CDR1 MNHNS, CDR2 SASEGT. V lost 6 bases and J 6 bases, leaving 9 bases between the germline ends. CDR3 residues: CASSTWSNEQFF. The DNA of the CDR3 is TGTGCCAGCAGCACCTGGAGCAATGAGCAGTTCTTC.

The chain employs TRBV28 and TRBJ2-7, with 9 bases that match TRBD2. The CDR3 runs to 14 residues. Germline V lookup: CDR1 MDHEN, CDR2 SYDVKM. Germline trimming cut 7 bases from V and 4 bases from J; bases unmatched to any gene: 8. The CDR3, as DNA: TGTGCCAGCACCTCCGGACTAGCGCAGTACGAGCAGTACTTC. Translation: CASTSGLAQYEQYF.

The chain combines TRBV25-1 with TRBJ1-1; 8 positions agree with TRBD1. CDR1 and CDR2 from the germline V gene are MGHDK and SYGVNS. This CDR3 comprises 16 residues. With V trimmed by 2 bases and J by 4 bases, 9 bases remained unmatched. The CDR3 sequence is CASSEGAGGSGTEAFF. For the CDR3, the DNA is TGTGCCAGCAGTGAAGGGGCAGGGGGCAGCGGCACTGAAGCTTTCTTT.

This chain joins TRBV7-6 and TRBJ2-3; TRBD2 matches 10 bases. Germline CDR1 SGHVS, CDR2 FNYEAQ. V was clipped by 5 bases and J by 0 bases; unmatched bases: 5. The CDR3 runs 16 residues. As DNA, the CDR3 is TGTGCCAGCAGCCAAATAGCGGGGGGAAGCACAGATACGCAGTATTTT. This codes for CASSQIAGGSTDTQYF.

The chain recombines TRBV11-2 with TRBJ2-7; the match to TRBD2 covers 7 bases. V lost 6 bases, J lost 3 bases, and 5 bases stayed unmatched. The CDR3 consists of 13 residues. Germline V gives CDR1 SGHAT, CDR2 FQNNGV. CDR3 DNA: TGTGCCAGCAGATCCGGGGGGTTCTACGAGCAGTACTTC. This translates into CASRSGGFYEQYF.

V is TRBV10-2 and J is TRBJ1-2; D call uncertain. This CDR3 region has 11 residues. V was clipped by 7 bases and J by 7 bases, with 10 bases between them. From germline, CDR1 is WSHSY and CDR2 SAAADI. CDR3 coding DNA: TGCGCCAGCAACGAGGGAGCTGGCTACACCTTC. It specifies CASNEGAGYTF.

This clone showed up just once. V and J are TRBV27 and TRBJ2-1; 12 nucleotides agree with TRBD2. The CDR3 length is 16 residues. Unmatched junction bases numbered 4, after V lost 2 bases and J lost 5 bases. Per the germline V gene, CDR1 is MNHEY and CDR2 is SMNVEV (reference sequence). CDR3 loop: CASSLGGLAGNNEQFF. CDR3 sequence (DNA): TGTGCCAGCAGTTTAGGTGGACTAGCGGGAAACAATGAGCAGTTCTTC.

The gene calls are TRBV13 and TRBJ2-7; TRBD1 matches 7 bases. With 5 bases clipped from V and 1 base from J, the junction kept 8 bases outside the gene matches. The germline V gene encodes CDR1 PRHDT and CDR2 FYEKMQ (reference sequence). The CDR3 covers 15 residues. CDR3 in amino acids: CASSLVQGSSYEQYF. Here the CDR3 DNA reads TGTGCCAGCAGCCTTGTACAGGGGAGTTCCTACGAGCAGTACTTC.

The table lists this clone with a few counts. The chain carries TRBV9 and TRBJ2-1, with D maybe TRBD1 (7 bases). V lost 0 bases to trimming and J lost 4 bases, with 14 bases between them. Per germline, CDR1 SGDLS and CDR2 YYNGEE. This CDR3 is 16 amino acids long. The CDR3 nucleotides are TGTGCCAGCAGCGTAGGAGTCGGGGGACAGTACAATGAGCAGTTCTTC. Protein: CASSVGVGGQYNEQFF.

As concerns this clone: A much larger clonotype is one base distant, so this may be a read error. The chain joins TRBV30 to TRBJ1-1; 7 nucleotides line up with TRBD1. This CDR3 contains 12 residues. Germline V gives CDR1 GTSNPN, CDR2 SVGIG (reference sequence). CDR3 loop: CSWTATGRGAFF. As DNA, the CDR3 is TGTTCCTGGACCGCGACAGGGAGGGGAGCTTTCTTT.

The chain uses TRBV5-6 and TRBJ1-1; a weak D match, TRBD1 (5 bases). The CDR3 extends over 14 amino acids. Germline V lookup: CDR1 SGHDT, CDR2 YYEEEE. Trimming left V 2 bases short and J 6 bases short, with 14 bases between. The chain's CDR3 is CASSLRRQLPEAFF. In DNA form, the CDR3 reads TGTGCCAGCAGCTTAAGGAGACAGCTACCTGAAGCTTTCTTT. The entire variable domain, with the rest obtained from reference TRBV5-6 and TRBJ1-1, is as follows: DAGVTQSPTHLIKTRGQQVTLRCSPKSGHDTVSWYQQALGQGPQFIFQYYEEEERQRGNFPDRFSGHQFPNYSSELNVNALLLGDSALYLCASSLRRQLPEAFFGQGTRLTVV.

The chain uses TRBV15 and TRBJ2-7, with 10 bases lining up with TRBD2. V shed 5 bases and J 1 base; nucleotides not matched to a gene: 5. CDR1 is LNHNV, CDR2 YYDKDF, per germline (reference sequence). This CDR3 contains 15 residues. The CDR3 DNA reads as TGTGCCACCAGCCATGGACTAGCGGAATCCTACGAGCAGTACTTC. Translated, it gives CATSHGLAESYEQYF.

The J gene is TRBJ2-2, the V gene TRBV5-5; 8 positions agree with TRBD2. Germline V CDR1 and CDR2: SGHKS, YYEKEE (reference sequence). CDR3 size: 16 residues. The V and J ends lost 2 bases and 5 bases, in that order; junction bases with no gene match: 8. CDR3 amino acids: CASSFRTSRSTGELFF. The CDR3 nucleotides read TGTGCCAGCAGCTTCAGGACTAGCCGTAGTACCGGGGAGCTGTTTTTT.

Note on this clone: The sample has other DNA sequences that encode this CDR3 too. The chain is built from TRBV4-3 and TRBJ2-7; D is tentatively TRBD1 or TRBD2 (5 bases each). Per germline, CDR1 LGHNA and CDR2 YSLEER. V was clipped by 1 base and J by 1 base, with 5 bases between them. There are 13 residues in the CDR3. DNA for the CDR3: TGCGCCAGCAGCCAAGGGGGGTCCTACGAGCAGTACTTC. It specifies CASSQGGSYEQYF.

This sequence joins TRBV30 and TRBJ1-4; 10 bases are shared with TRBD1. The CDR3 contains 14 residues. The V and J ends lost 4 bases and 8 bases, in that order; junction bases with no gene match: 7. The germline gives CDR1 GTSNPN, CDR2 SVGIG (reference sequence). Here the CDR3 DNA reads TGTGCCTGGAATCTTGGGACAGGGGCGGAAAAACTGTTTTTT. Translation: CAWNLGTGAEKLFF.

The V gene is TRBV7-8, the J gene TRBJ1-1; D not certain. Between the trimmed V and J ends, which lost 5 bases and 1 base, there was a span of 14 bases. Germline assignment: CDR1 SGHVS and CDR2 FQNEAQ. This CDR3 has 15 residues. In nucleotides, the CDR3 is TGTGCCAGCAGCCCAACCGGGGAGACGAACACTGAAGCTTTCTTT. Residues: CASSPTGETNTEAFF.

V usage is TRBV29-1 and J usage is TRBJ2-2; a possible D gene is TRBD1 (5 bases). The length of the CDR3 is 13 residues. Trimming took off 6 bases at V and 2 bases at J, with 10 bases between the two ends. Germline V gives CDR1 SQVTM, CDR2 ANQGSEA. DNA of the CDR3: TGCAGCGTCTCGACAGAAAACACCGGGGAGCTGTTTTTT. This translates into CSVSTENTGELFF.

As for this clone: Other DNA sequences within the sample encode an identical CDR3. This chain uses TRBV6-5 with TRBJ2-5; D unclear. Trimming removed 0 bases from V and 1 base from J, with 3 bases in between. This CDR3 region has 13 residues. Germline CDR1 is MNHEY and CDR2 is SVGAGI. CDR3 region: CASSYSSQETQYF. The CDR3 coding sequence is TGTGCCAGCAGTTACTCTAGCCAAGAGACCCAGTACTTC.

Worth noting for this clone: The same CDR3 can be traced to other DNA sequences in this sample. This chain uses TRBV5-6 with TRBJ1-5, with D hard to call. Germline assignment: CDR1 SGHDT and CDR2 YYEEEE. V was cut by 0 bases and J by 3 bases, with 7 bases left in between. This CDR3 is 14 amino acids long. In nucleotides, the CDR3 is TGTGCCAGCAGCTTGGCTGGTTACAATCAGCCCCAGCATTTT. Encoded protein: CASSLAGYNQPQHF.

V gene TRBV15 combines with J gene TRBJ2-7; D is possibly TRBD2 (6 bases). The CDR3 contains 13 residues. Trimming pared 2 bases from V and 4 bases from J, leaving 9 bases between. CDR1 and CDR2 from the germline V gene are LNHNV and YYDKDF (reference sequence). CDR3 sequence reads: CATSRFAGYEQYF. The DNA of the CDR3 is TGTGCCACCAGCAGATTCGCGGGGTACGAGCAGTACTTC. Using reference TRBV15 and TRBJ2-7 for the parts outside the CDR3, the full variable domain is DAMVIQNPRYQVTQFGKPVTLSCSQTLNHNVMYWYQQKSSQAPKLLFHYYDKDFNNEADTPDNFQSRRPNTSFCFLDIRSPGLGDTAMYLCATSRFAGYEQYFGPGTRLTVT.

The V and J genes are TRBV7-2 and TRBJ1-5; D is unresolved. V lost 2 bases and J 6 bases, leaving 17 bases between the germline ends. The CDR3 consists of 16 residues. CDR1 is SGHTA, CDR2 FQGNSA, per germline. The CDR3 DNA reads as TGTGCCAGCAGCTTACTCCTGGTAGGGTTTAGTCAGCCCCAGCATTTT. Its protein product is CASSLLLVGFSQPQHF.

The count of this clone is one. The rearrangement uses TRBV5-4 and TRBJ2-1, with 9 bases matching TRBD2. Germline V gives CDR1 SGHNT, CDR2 YYREEE (reference sequence). V trimming: 2 bases; J trimming: 6 bases; junction bases outside the gene matches: 9. The CDR3 contains 16 residues. The CDR3 sequence: CASSLSGRPAGNEQFF. In nucleotides, the CDR3 is TGTGCCAGCAGCTTAAGCGGGAGGCCCGCGGGCAATGAGCAGTTCTTC.

The CDR3 loop is CASSLGDRRHEQYF. CDR3 bases: TGTGCCAGCAGCTTGGGGGACAGGCGACACGAGCAGTACTTC. V usage is TRBV5-5 and J usage is TRBJ2-7; 8 nucleotides align to TRBD1. The CDR3 covers 14 residues. The V gene's germline CDR1 is SGHKS and CDR2 YYEKEE (reference sequence). The J segment lost 5 bases and the V segment lost 0 bases, leaving 4 bases of the junction unmatched.

The chain carries TRBV5-4 and TRBJ2-7; TRBD2 matches at 10 bases. This CDR3 contains 15 residues. CDR1 is SGHNT and CDR2 is YYREEE in the germline V gene (reference sequence). The V gene end was trimmed by 4 bases and the J gene end by 2 bases; junction bases not matched to a gene: 6. CDR3 in amino acids: CASSLGTSATYEQYF. The CDR3 DNA follows: TGTGCCAGCAGCCTCGGGACTAGCGCAACCTACGAGCAGTACTTC.

The chain recombines TRBV18 with TRBJ1-5; D is undetermined. The CDR3 spans 13 residues. CDR1 and CDR2 (germline): KGHSH, LQKENI. V was clipped by 3 bases and J by 6 bases, with 9 bases between them. CDR3 amino acids: CASSPPGGQPQHF. Written as DNA, the CDR3 is TGTGCCAGCTCACCGCCAGGTGGTCAGCCCCAGCATTTT.

The DNA for the CDR3 is TGCGCCAGCAGTGATGTGTACGGCGCCTATAATTCACCCCTCCACTTT. As protein: CASSDVYGAYNSPLHF. The rearrangement joins TRBV10-2 to TRBJ1-6; D uncertain. The CDR3 has 16 residues. The V and J ends lost 3 bases and 2 bases respectively, with 11 bases between them. Per germline, CDR1 WSHSY and CDR2 SAAADI.

With respect to this clone: No conserved phenylalanine or tryptophan ends this CDR3, so it is likely a read error. The DNA is left out, because the CDR3 cannot be placed on it with certainty; the CDR3 is given as TCRdb lists it. This chain connects TRBV4-3 to TRBJ1-1. Looked up from germline, CDR1 is LGHNA and CDR2 is YSLEER. The CDR3 totals 9 residues, both ends included. The CDR3 here is CASSPTGTG.

V gene TRBV7-6 combines with J gene TRBJ2-5, with D maybe TRBD2 (7 bases). Trimming took off 4 bases at V and 5 bases at J, with 20 bases between the two ends. The germline V gene encodes CDR1 SGHVS and CDR2 FNYEAQ. The CDR3 is 16 residues long. Written as DNA, the CDR3 is TGTGCCAGCAGCTCCCTTGGAGGGGGGGCGTGGGAGACCCAGTACTTC. Amino acids: CASSSLGGGAWETQYF.

The chain combines TRBV19 with TRBJ2-7; D may match TRBD1 or TRBD2 (5 bases each). The V end lost 7 bases, the J end lost 0 bases, and 10 bases lay between the germline ends. Germline assignment: CDR1 LNHDA and CDR2 SQIVND (reference sequence). The CDR3 length is 13 residues. As DNA, the CDR3 is TGTGCCAGTATGGGACCTTTCTCCTACGAGCAGTACTTC. Protein product: CASMGPFSYEQYF.